The TCR beta chain under discussion was sequenced for a study of T-cell memory formation after mild COVID-19. Findings of the study overall: Among clones contracting day 15 to 85, CD4/CD8 was balanced, whereas later expanders leaned CD4+.

TCRdb reprocessed the 5' RACE reads via MiXCR and lists one record per CDR3 protein. The sample has roughly 200,000 distinct CDR3 sequences; over 9% are singletons. Only a few counts were recorded for this clonotype. Its antigen is as yet unknown. Germline lookup yields CDR1 SGHRS and CDR2 YFSETQ. Trimming removed 4 bases from V and 5 bases from J, with 18 bases in between. The CDR3 runs to 15 residues. The chain couples TRBV5-1 to TRBJ2-5; D might be TRBD1 or TRBD2, each matching 5 bases. Sequencing was done on a sample of PBMCs or a T cell subset sorted from them (not recorded which). This sequence was found in a man between 18 and 35 years old who had mild COVID-19 (a few samples of this study predate the infection). Cell type and time point are not known. Written as DNA, the CDR3 is TGCGCCAGCAGCGGAACCGGGCCGGGGCGGGAGACCCAGTACTTC. The encoded protein is CASSGTGPGRETQYF.